These T cell receptor beta chains were read from a single sample in a study of Tregs in tolerant kidney transplant recipients. The data were produced by immunoSEQ multiplex PCR, yet TCRdb's version contains in-frame clones alone and is incomplete. The data show some 70,000 clones, with about 83% seen just once and about 4% held by the top ten. Specimen: CD4+ T cells from blood. These TCRs come from a human donor in good health. Both conserved end residues are part of each CDR3. D genes are given only for firm matches. Rows give clone size only sometimes, using once, few, many, or a class for an expanded clone.

CDR3 | DNA | length | D | J | V | size
CASSIQTGYEQYF | TGTGCCAGTAGTATCCAGACAGGGTACGAGCAGTACTTC | 13 | TRBD1 | TRBJ2-7 | TRBV19 | NA
CASSPRQGPNEKLFF | TGTGCCAGCTCACCTCGACAGGGACCTAATGAAAAACTGTTTTTT | 15 | TRBD1 | TRBJ1-4 | TRBV18 | NA
CASSVGGFANTEAFF | TGTGCCAGCAGCGTAGGGGGTTTTGCGAACACTGAAGCTTTCTTT | 15 | NA | TRBJ1-1 | TRBV9 | NA
CASSVTLEGLMDTQYF | TGTGCCAGCAGCGTAACCCTAGAGGGCCTAATGGATACGCAGTATTTT | 16 | NA | TRBJ2-3 | TRBV2 | NA
CASSFRSEETQYF | TGTGCCAGCAGTTTTAGGTCCGAAGAGACCCAGTACTTC | 13 | NA | TRBJ2-5 | TRBV27 | once
CSARVPGGYTF | TGCAGTGCTAGAGTTCCTGGGGGCTACACCTTC | 11 | NA | TRBJ1-2 | TRBV20-1 | NA
CASSFGTTGPETQYF | TGTGCCAGCAGCTTTGGAACCACAGGGCCAGAGACCCAGTACTTC | 15 | NA | TRBJ2-5 | TRBV5-4 | NA
CASSLLPSGRGEQFF | TGTGCCAGCAGCTTATTGCCTAGCGGGAGGGGGGAGCAGTTCTTC | 15 | TRBD2 | TRBJ2-1 | TRBV7-2 | NA
CASSIAARTGNNGELFF | TGTGCCAGTAGTATAGCCGCCCGGACAGGGAATAACGGGGAGCTGTTTTTT | 17 | TRBD1 | TRBJ2-2 | TRBV19 | NA
CASSPRGQGGNQPQHF | TGTGCCAGTAGTCCGAGAGGACAGGGTGGCAATCAGCCCCAGCATTTT | 16 | TRBD1 | TRBJ1-5 | TRBV19 | NA
CASSLRWGAPKHEQYF | TGTGCCAGCAGCTTACGGTGGGGGGCCCCTAAACACGAGCAGTACTTC | 16 | NA | TRBJ2-7 | TRBV7-9 | NA
CAARGVGNQPQHF | TGTGCCGCGAGAGGGGTGGGCAATCAGCCCCAGCATTTT | 13 | NA | TRBJ1-5 | TRBV6-6 | NA
CASSGFRGEETQYF | TGTGCCAGCTCAGGGTTCCGGGGGGAAGAGACCCAGTACTTC | 14 | TRBD2 | TRBJ2-5 | TRBV18 | NA
CASNLAGTDTQYF | TGTGCCAGCAACCTAGCGGGGACAGATACGCAGTATTTT | 13 | TRBD2 | TRBJ2-3 | TRBV7-2 | NA
CASRRTYNEQFF | TGCGCCAGCAGAAGGACCTACAATGAGCAGTTCTTC | 12 | NA | TRBJ2-1 | TRBV5-1 | NA
CASSSGTGGLTQYF | TGTGCCAGCAGCTCCGGAACAGGGGGATTGACCCAGTACTTC | 14 | TRBD1 | TRBJ2-5 | TRBV9 | NA
CASRALGTDTQYF | TGTGCCAGTCGGGCCTTGGGCACAGATACGCAGTATTTT | 13 | NA | TRBJ2-3 | TRBV27 | NA
CASSLDGGTDTQYF | TGTGCCAGCAGCTTGGATGGCGGCACAGATACGCAGTATTTT | 14 | NA | TRBJ2-3 | TRBV11-3 | NA
CASGGLRGQETQYF | TGTGCCAGCGGGGGTTTGAGGGGGCAGGAGACCCAGTACTTC | 14 | TRBD1 | TRBJ2-5 | TRBV11-3 | NA
CASSLDRTFNYGYTF | TGTGCCAGCAGCTTAGATCGGACATTTAACTATGGCTACACCTTC | 15 | NA | TRBJ1-2 | TRBV7-2 | NA
CASSIQGVEGEKLFF | TGCGCCAGCAGCATACAGGGGGTTGAGGGAGAAAAACTGTTTTTT | 15 | TRBD1 | TRBJ1-4 | TRBV5-1 | NA
CASSEGQPQHF | TGTGCCAGCAGTGAAGGACAACCCCAGCATTTT | 11 | NA | TRBJ1-5 | TRBV6-5 | NA